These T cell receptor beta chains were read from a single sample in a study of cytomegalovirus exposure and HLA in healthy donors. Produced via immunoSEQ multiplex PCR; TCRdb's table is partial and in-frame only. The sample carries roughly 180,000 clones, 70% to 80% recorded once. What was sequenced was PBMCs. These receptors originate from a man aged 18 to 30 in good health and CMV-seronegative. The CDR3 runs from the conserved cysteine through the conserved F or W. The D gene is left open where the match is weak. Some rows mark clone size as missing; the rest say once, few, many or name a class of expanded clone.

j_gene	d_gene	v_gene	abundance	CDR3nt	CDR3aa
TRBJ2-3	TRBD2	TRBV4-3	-	TGCGCCAGCAGCCCCATGCGGGGGTCCTCGTCAGATACGCAGTATTTT	CASSPMRGSSSDTQYF
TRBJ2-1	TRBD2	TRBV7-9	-	TGTGCCAGCAGCCCGACTAGCGGACGCTACAATGAGCAGTTCTTC	CASSPTSGRYNEQFF
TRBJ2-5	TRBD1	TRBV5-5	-	TGTGCCAGCAGCTTGGGGACAGGGGCCGGAGAGCAGTACTTC	CASSLGTGAGEQYF
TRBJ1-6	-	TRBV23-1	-	TGCGCCAGCATTCTTGACGGGAGAAACCCCTATAATTCACCCCTCCACTTT	CASILDGRNPYNSPLHF
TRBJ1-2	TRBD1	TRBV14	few	TGTGCCAGCAGCCAAGATTTTTCAGGGGGTGTCTATGGCTACACCTTC	CASSQDFSGGVYGYTF
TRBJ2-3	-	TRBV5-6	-	TGTGCCAGCAGCTTGTCCAGGGTAGAAGATACGCAGTATTTT	CASSLSRVEDTQYF
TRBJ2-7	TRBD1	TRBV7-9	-	TGTGCCAGCAGCTTAGAGGGGACAGGGGCCTACGAGCAGTACTTC	CASSLEGTGAYEQYF
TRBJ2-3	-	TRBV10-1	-	TGCGCCAGCAGGGAAACAGGGTCTAGTGTCACAGATACGCAGTATTTT	CASRETGSSVTDTQYF
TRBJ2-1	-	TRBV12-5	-	TGTGCTAGTGGCTTGGCCACGAGCCTAGCGAATGAGCAGTTCTTC	CASGLATSLANEQFF
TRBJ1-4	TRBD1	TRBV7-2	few	TGTGCCAGCAGCTTAGCAAGGGGGCCTAATGAAAAACTGTTTTTT	CASSLARGPNEKLFF
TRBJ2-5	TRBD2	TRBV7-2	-	TGTGCCAGCAGCTTCGGGACTAGGGAAGAGACCCAGTACTTC	CASSFGTREETQYF
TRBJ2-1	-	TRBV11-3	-	TGTGCCAGCAGCTTAGATCCGTTGCTAGTTTCCTACAATGAGCAGTTCTTC	CASSLDPLLVSYNEQFF
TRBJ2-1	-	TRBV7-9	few	TGTGCCAGCAGCTTATTGACTAATGGCAATGAGCAGTTCTTC	CASSLLTNGNEQFF
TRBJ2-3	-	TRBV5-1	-	TGCGCCAGCAGCTTGGCCGCAGATACGCAGTATTTT	CASSLAADTQYF
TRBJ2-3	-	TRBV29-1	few	TGCAGCGTGACTGGCGGGGTAACAGATACGCAGTATTTT	CSVTGGVTDTQYF
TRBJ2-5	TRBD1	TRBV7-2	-	TGTGCCAGCAGGCCGGGACAGGTTCTTTCCGGGCAAGAGACCCAGTACTTC	CASRPGQVLSGQETQYF
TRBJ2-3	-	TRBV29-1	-	TGCAGCGCTGGCTGGGATACGCAGTATTTT	CSAGWDTQYF
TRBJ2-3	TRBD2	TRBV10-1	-	TGCGCCAGCAAAAGCTCAGGACTAGCGGGGACTTTTAGCACAGATACGCAGTATTTT	CASKSSGLAGTFSTDTQYF
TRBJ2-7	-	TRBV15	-	TGTGCCACCAGCAGAAAATCGGCCCCGGGCGAGCAGTACTTC	CATSRKSAPGEQYF
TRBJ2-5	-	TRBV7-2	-	TGTGCCAGCAGCGCCAGGGTTCAAGAGACCCAGTACTTC	CASSARVQETQYF
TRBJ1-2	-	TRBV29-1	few	TGCAGCGTTGAACTAGCTAACTATGGCTACACCTTC	CSVELANYGYTF
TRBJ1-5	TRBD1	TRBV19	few	TGTGCCAGTAGTAGGGACAGGGGGACAAATCAGCCCCAGCATTTT	CASSRDRGTNQPQHF
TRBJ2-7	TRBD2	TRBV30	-	TGTGCCTGGGGGACTAGGAGGTACGAGCAGTACTTC	CAWGTRRYEQYF
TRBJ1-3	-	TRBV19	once	TGTGCCAGTAGTATCGCCGTCTACTCTGGAAACACCATATATTTT	CASSIAVYSGNTIYF
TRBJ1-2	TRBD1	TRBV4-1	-	TGCGCCAGCAGCCAACTTCCCGGGACAGGGTGGAACTATGGCTACACCTTC	CASSQLPGTGWNYGYTF
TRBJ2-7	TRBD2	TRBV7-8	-	TGTGCCAGCATATTCGGGCTAGCGGGCTTTATAAGCTCCTACGAGCAGTACTTC	CASIFGLAGFISSYEQYF
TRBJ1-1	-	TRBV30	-	TGTGCCTGGAATAATCAGGTGAACACTGAAGCTTTCTTT	CAWNNQVNTEAFF
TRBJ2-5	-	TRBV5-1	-	TGCGCCAGCAGCTGGGACTCCCAAGCACAGCAGTACTTC	CASSWDSQAQQYF
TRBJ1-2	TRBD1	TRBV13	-	TGTGCCAGCAGAAAAGACAGGGGCCCTAACTATGGCTACACCTTC	CASRKDRGPNYGYTF
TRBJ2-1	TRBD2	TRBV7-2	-	TGTGCCAGCAGCCCCTCCCTAGCGGGGGGGCGGAATGAGCAGTTCTTC	CASSPSLAGGRNEQFF
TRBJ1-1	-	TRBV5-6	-	TGTGCCAGCAGCTTTCGTGGGGGCGACACTGAAGCTTTCTTT	CASSFRGGDTEAFF
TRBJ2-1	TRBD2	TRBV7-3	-	TGTGCCAGCAGCTCCTCGACTAGCGGGAGTAACAATGAGCAGTTCTTC	CASSSSTSGSNNEQFF
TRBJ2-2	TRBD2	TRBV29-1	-	TGCAGCGTTGTGGGGACTAGCCCCACCGGGGAGCTGTTTTTT	CSVVGTSPTGELFF
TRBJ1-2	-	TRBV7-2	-	TGTGCCAGCAGCTTAGGGGACTCTTCTGGATATGGCTACACCTTC	CASSLGDSSGYGYTF
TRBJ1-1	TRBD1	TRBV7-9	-	TGTTCCAGCAGCTTCCCGGACAGGGGGAACACTGAAGCTTTCTTT	CSSSFPDRGNTEAFF
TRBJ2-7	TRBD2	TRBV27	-	TGTGCCAGCAGTTTTATTACTAGCGGGTCCTACGAGCAGTACTTC	CASSFITSGSYEQYF
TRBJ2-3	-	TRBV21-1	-	TGTGCCAGCATCGGACAGGATATCACAGATACGCAGTATTTT	CASIGQDITDTQYF
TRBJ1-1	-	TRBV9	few	TGTGCCAGCAGCGTAGCAAGGGGCCAGATGAACACTGAAGCTTTCTTT	CASSVARGQMNTEAFF
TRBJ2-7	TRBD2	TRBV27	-	TGTGCCAGCAGTCCTCGACTAGCCAACGAGCAGTACTTC	CASSPRLANEQYF
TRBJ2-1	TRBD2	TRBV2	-	TGTGCCAGCACGATAGCGGGGGGATACAATGAGCAGTTCTTC	CASTIAGGYNEQFF
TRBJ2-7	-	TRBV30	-	TGTGCCTGGAGTGATCCAGGCTACGAGCAGTACTTC	CAWSDPGYEQYF
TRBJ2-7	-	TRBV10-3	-	TGTGCCATCAGTGAGGGACAGTTAGGCTACGAGCAGTACTTC	CAISEGQLGYEQYF
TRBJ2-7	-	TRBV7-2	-	TGTGCCAGCAGCTTAGTAACGGGGTGGTACGAGCAGTACTTC	CASSLVTGWYEQYF
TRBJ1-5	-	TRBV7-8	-	TGTGCCAGCAGCTTAGGGCAGGGAGGTTATCAGCCCCAGCATTTT	CASSLGQGGYQPQHF
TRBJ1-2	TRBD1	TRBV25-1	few	TGTGCCAGCAGTACGGGACAGGGGTCCTATGGCTACACCTTC	CASSTGQGSYGYTF
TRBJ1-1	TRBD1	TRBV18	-	TGTGCCAGCTCATCGGACAGGGTCTTTCAGAACACTGAAGCTTTCTTT	CASSSDRVFQNTEAFF
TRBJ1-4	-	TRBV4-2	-	TGTGCCAGCAGCCAAGATCTTACGGGGGTCGAGGGTGAAAAACTGTTTTTT	CASSQDLTGVEGEKLFF
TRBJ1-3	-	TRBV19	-	TGTGCCAGTAGGAATCAGGGGAAAGCCGGAAACACCATATATTTT	CASRNQGKAGNTIYF